Below, one TCR beta chain is given with its context. Per the study methods: Reference gene primer amplification gave nucleated cell count estimates. Generated by immunoSEQ multiplex PCR, the TCRdb table keeps only in-frame clones and is missing some. V and J calls and clone size come straight from that table; D and trimming were deduced from the DNA. The sample holds 170,000 or so clones, around 87% seen once. This entry belongs to a study of blood T cell repertoires in COVID-19. About the study: From the United States, Italy and Spain came samples of acute and convalescent COVID-19. Sources were T cells, B-cell-depleted T cells, or PBMCs; the material itself was cDNA or gDNA.

Seattle's cohort entered during active infection and was followed longitudinally. The trim removed 5 bases at V and 8 bases at J, leaving 5 bases unmatched. The CDR3 spans 12 residues. Germline loops: CDR1 SGHAT, CDR2 FQNNGV. This chain connects TRBV11-2 to TRBJ1-2, with 7 nucleotides matching TRBD1. The sequenced sample consisted of peripheral blood. This TCR was recovered from a man aged 55 to 70 with COVID-19, enrolled during active disease. DNA of the CDR3: TGTGCCAGCAGCGCCTCAGGGGGAGGCTACACCTTC. It specifies CASSASGGGYTF.